Below, 18 T cell receptor beta chains from the same sample are listed, as sequenced in a study of tumor and adjacent non-tumor tissue in lung cancer. RNA was extracted from bulk tissue without any cell sorting. TCRbeta libraries were built with three rounds of nested PCR, modified from ARM-PCR. In TCRdb, the multiplex PCR reads were re-called with MiXCR into one record per CDR3 protein. The data hold roughly 220,000 distinct CDR3 sequences, with 60% to 75% observed a single time. Sample: lung tumor tissue. These receptors all come from a man aged 55 to 70 with non-small cell lung cancer.

To note about this clonotype: Since the CDR3 does not end with the conserved phenylalanine or tryptophan, this likely comes from a read error. The chain couples TRBV6-2 or TRBV6-3 to TRBJ2-7; 9 bases map to TRBD1. The germline gives CDR1 MNHEY, CDR2 SVGEGT. Unmatched junction bases numbered 10, after V lost 5 bases and J lost 2 bases. The CDR3 is 16 amino acids. The DNA of the CDR3 is TGTGCCAGCAGTCGGGGCGGGACAGGGCGGCCCTACGAGCAGTACATC. Amino acids: CASSRGGTGRPYEQYI.

For this clonotype: Being one base from a much bigger clone, this may be a read error. The rearrangement uses TRBV6-2 or TRBV6-3 and TRBJ2-6, with D unclear. The germline V and J ends were trimmed by 3 bases and 12 bases, with 15 bases remaining between them. The CDR3 has 14 amino acids. CDR1 is MNHEY, CDR2 SVGEGT, per germline. The CDR3 DNA follows: TGTGCCAGCAGTTATGGCATGACCCGGTCCGTCCTGACTTTC. It is translated as CASSYGMTRSVLTF.

This clonotype was found many times. V gene TRBV6-5 combines with J gene TRBJ1-5; D is ambiguous. Germline values: CDR1 MNHEY, CDR2 SVGAGI. Trimming took off 2 bases at V and 0 bases at J, with 8 bases between the two ends. This CDR3 comprises 15 residues. CDR3 residues: CASSYGMYSNQPQHF. In DNA, the CDR3 is TGTGCCAGCAGTTACGGGATGTATAGCAATCAGCCCCAGCATTTT.

About this clonotype itself: With a much larger clone just one base away, this may be a read error. The chain has TRBV29-1 and TRBJ2-3; a weak D match, TRBD2 (7 bases). Per the germline V gene, CDR1 is SQVTM and CDR2 is ANQGSEA. V was pared by 4 bases and J by 4 bases, with 12 bases between. This CDR3 region has 13 residues. The CDR3 region has the DNA TGCAGCGTTGGAGGGGGGGGCGCAGATACGCAGTATTTT. Translation: CSVGGGGADTQYF.

The V gene is TRBV10-1, the J gene TRBJ2-1, with 9 bases matching TRBD1. Looked up from germline, CDR1 is WNHNN and CDR2 is SYGVQD (reference sequence). J gave up 9 bases and V 3 bases, and 9 bases lay outside the gene matches. The CDR3 consists of 15 residues. The CDR3, as DNA: TGCGCCAGCAGTGATACCGGGACAGGGAGTAGTGAGCAGTTCTTC. Translated: CASSDTGTGSSEQFF.

This clonotype was counted ten times or more. The chain links TRBV6-2 or TRBV6-3 to TRBJ2-1; D may be TRBD1 or TRBD2 (5 bases each). CDR1 and CDR2 (germline): MNHEY, SVGEGT. The CDR3 runs to 14 residues. Deletions cut 2 bases from V and 9 bases from J, with 14 bases between. Here the CDR3 DNA reads TGTGCCAGCAGTTACAGTTGGGGGATGGGTGAGCAGTTCTTC. It codes for CASSYSWGMGEQFF.

On this clonotype: An end of the junction does not agree with germline; a read error may underlie this. V and J are TRBV29-1 and TRBJ1-6, with D uncertain. CDR1 is SQVTM and CDR2 is ANQGSEA in the germline V gene. The CDR3 extends over 14 amino acids. The CDR3 loop reads CNVGSGRPNSPLHF. The DNA of the CDR3 is TGCAACGTTGGGTCTGGACGGCCAAATTCACCCCTCCACTTT.

This chain uses TRBV10-3 with TRBJ2-5, with 9 nucleotides matching TRBD2. Per germline, CDR1 ENHRY and CDR2 SYGVKD. This CDR3 is built from 15 residues. V shed 11 bases, J shed 2 bases, and the junction held 12 bases outside the gene matches. The chain's CDR3 is CASRRGLADQETQYF. The CDR3, as DNA: TGTGCCTCGAGGAGGGGACTAGCTGATCAAGAGACCCAGTACTTC.

A note on this clonotype: This sequence may be a read error, since a much larger clone differs from it by one base. V usage is TRBV5-4 and J usage is TRBJ2-2, with D maybe TRBD2 (5 bases). The CDR3 loop spans 13 amino acids. Germline CDR1 and CDR2: SGHNT and YYREEE (reference sequence). CDR3 sequence reads: CASSWGRSGELLF. The CDR3 nucleotides read TGTGCCAGCAGCTGGGGAAGGTCCGGGGAGCTGTTATTT.

With respect to this clonotype: A read error may be the cause here, since a much bigger clone is one base away. This rearrangement joins TRBV20-1 to TRBJ2-7; D gene uncertain. This CDR3 comprises 12 residues. Germline-derived CDR1 and CDR2 are DFQATT and SNEGSKA (reference sequence). CDR3 protein: CTARDPLNEQYF. CDR3 DNA: TGCACTGCTAGAGATCCTCTGAACGAGCAGTACTTC.

The chain is built from TRBV6-2 or TRBV6-3 and TRBJ2-1; weak D call: TRBD2 (5 bases). This CDR3 region has 14 residues. Per the germline V gene, CDR1 is MNHEY and CDR2 is SVGEGT. V dropped 9 bases and J dropped 4 bases, with 16 bases sitting between them. The CDR3 bases are TGTGCCAGGTATGGACCGGGAAATTACAATGAGCAGTTCTTC. Its protein product is CARYGPGNYNEQFF.

For this clonotype: A junction end diverges from the germline sequence, so it may reflect a read error. The V call is TRBV5-4, the J call TRBJ2-1, with D tentatively TRBD1 (5 bases). The CDR3 has 16 residues. From germline, CDR1 is SGHNT and CDR2 YYREEE (reference sequence). CDR3 sequence reads: CASSLAFRAGNNEQFF. DNA for the CDR3: TGTGCCAGCAGCTTGGCCTTCAGGGCTGGAAACAATGAGCAGTTCTTT.

On this clonotype: An end of the junction does not agree with germline; a read error may underlie this. The chain has TRBV6-5 and TRBJ1-5; 7 bases fit TRBD1. CDR1 and CDR2 (germline): MNHEY, SVGAGI. The CDR3 covers 14 residues. This CDR3 is CACGRQGGNKPQHF. DNA of the CDR3: TGTGCCTGCGGAAGACAGGGCGGCAATAAGCCCCAGCATTTT.

To note about this clonotype: A read error may be the cause here, since a much bigger clone is one base away. The gene calls are TRBV4-3 and TRBJ2-3, with a possible D match to TRBD2 (6 bases). CDR1 LGHNA and CDR2 YSLEER come from the germline V gene. V was clipped by 4 bases and J by 8 bases, with 22 bases between them. This CDR3 is built from 16 residues. CDR3 nucleotide sequence: TGCGCCAGCAGCCTCCTTACGACTAGTGCCTCAGTTACGCAGTATTTT. It specifies CASSLLTTSASVTQYF.

Comment on this clonotype: A read error may produce the germline difference seen at one junction end. J is TRBJ2-3 and V is TRBV20-1, with 7 bases aligning to TRBD1. There are 18 residues in the CDR3. Germline V gene lookup returns CDR1 DFQATT and CDR2 SNEGSKA (reference sequence). CDR3 nucleotides: TGCACTGCCATAACCGGGACAGCATTCGGGTTTAGCACATATACGCAGTATTTT. Its protein is CTAITGTAFGFSTYTQYF.

The chain is built from TRBV24-1 and TRBJ2-6, with TRBD2 identical over 12 bases. J was trimmed by 1 base and V by 7 bases; bases with no gene match: 10. Germline V gene data show CDR1 as KGHDR and CDR2 as SFDVKD. The CDR3 length is 19 residues. DNA for the CDR3: TGTGCCACCAGCTCGGGACTAGCGGGTATGGGATCTGGGGCCAACGTCCTGACTTTC. Translating it yields CATSSGLAGMGSGANVLTF.

The chain combines TRBV12-3 or TRBV12-4 with TRBJ2-2; TRBD2 aligns across 9 bases. Trimming at V came to 2 bases and at J to 9 bases, leaving 4 bases not matched to a gene. This CDR3 spans 14 amino acids. The CDR3 spells CASSLSTSGWELFF. DNA for the CDR3: TGTGCCAGCAGTTTATCGACTAGCGGATGGGAGCTGTTTTTT.

This clonotype appeared a few times. The rearrangement uses TRBV20-1 and TRBJ2-2; D uncertain. Looked up from germline, CDR1 is DFQATT and CDR2 is SNEGSKA (reference sequence). Trimming removed 2 bases from V and 6 bases from J, with 10 bases in between. The CDR3 has 13 residues. The DNA for the CDR3 is TGCAGTGCTAGACCGACCAACGCCGGGGAGCTGTTTTTT. It specifies CSARPTNAGELFF.